The T cell receptor beta chain under discussion was sequenced for a study of cytomegalovirus exposure and HLA in healthy donors. In the PCR, 60 Vbeta and 13 Jbeta primers were used. Profiled with immunoSEQ multiplex PCR; TCRdb holds only in-frame clones, not every one. This sample yields approximately 100,000 clones, of which 75% are seen a single time; roughly 2.5% belongs to the top ten. In its sample, this clone was seen once. Its specificity is not known. Overall study results and limits: Altogether, 150 to 200 TCR beta chains were recorded as cytomegalovirus-associated. Later analysis suggested links between common viral pathogens and several top significant clusters.

The CDR3 runs to 15 residues. Trimming took 1 base from V and 2 from J, leaving 13 bases between them. Looked up from germline, CDR1 is SGHRS and CDR2 is YFSETQ. The source is a man aged 40-49 years in good health and CMV-seronegative. The chain has TRBV5-1 and TRBJ2-7; maybe TRBD1 (6 bases). Sequenced material: PBMCs. This CDR3 reads CASSLTGQHPYEQYF. CDR3 nucleotide sequence: TGCGCCAGCAGCTTGACTGGACAGCATCCCTACGAGCAGTACTTC.